Shown below are 5 T cell receptor beta chains from a single sample sequenced in a study of T cell repertoires in aging, cancer and after chemotherapy. Multiplex touch-down PCR with TRB-A/B primers amplified rearranged V-D-J TRB sequences. TCRdb fed the multiplex PCR reads into MiXCR, producing one record per CDR3 protein. Of under 6,000 distinct CDR3 sequences in the sample, 20% to 25% are singletons; the top ten hold around 4.5%. Amplification of TCR beta used genomic DNA extracted from peripheral blood. The sequencing input was blood. Source of these receptors: a human donor with a blood cancer.

This clonotype was seen a few times. The gene calls are TRBV12-3 or TRBV12-4 and TRBJ2-7; the match to TRBD1 covers 10 bases. CDR3 length: 15 residues. Trimming removed 5 bases from V and 6 bases from J; junction bases left unmatched: 10. This CDR3 is CASSHLRDRGAEQYF. The DNA for the CDR3 is TGTGCCAGCAGTCACCTCCGGGACAGGGGAGCCGAGCAGTACTTC.

The chain carries TRBV11-2 and TRBJ1-6; D gene ambiguous. This CDR3 region has 11 residues. V shed 5 bases and J shed 6 bases, with 2 bases lying between them. Germline V lookup: CDR1 SGHAT, CDR2 FQNNGV. The chain's CDR3 is CASSSNSPLHF. Written as DNA, the CDR3 is TGTGCCAGCAGCAGTAATTCACCCCTCCACTTT.

In its sample, this clonotype ranks as medium-sized (0.01 to 0.1%). The chain is built from TRBV18 and TRBJ1-2, with D hard to call. Germline V gives CDR1 KGHSH, CDR2 LQKENI. CDR3 length: 13 residues. Between the trimmed V and J ends, which lost 0 bases and 7 bases, there was a span of 9 bases. The CDR3 coding sequence is TGTGCCAGCTCACCACCGGCAGGTTCTGGCTACACCTTC. Translating it yields CASSPPAGSGYTF. The whole variable domain, remainder taken from reference TRBV18 and TRBJ1-2, is NAGVMQNPRHLVRRRGQEARLRCSPMKGHSHVYWYRQLPEEGLKFMVYLQKENIIDESGMPKERFSAEFPKEGPSILRIQQVVRGDSAAYFCASSPPAGSGYTFGSGTRLTVV.

Note on this clonotype: A much larger clone lies a single base off, so this may be a read error. This chain's CDR3 is CASSRNSKNTGELFF. Written as DNA, the CDR3 is TGTGCCAGCAGTAGGAACAGCAAAAACACCGGGGAGCTGTTTTTT. The gene calls are TRBV6-4 and TRBJ2-2; D ambiguous. In germline, CDR1 is MRHNA, CDR2 SNTAGT. This CDR3 spans 15 amino acids. Deletions cut 5 bases from V and 2 bases from J, with 12 bases between.

This clonotype was observed a few times. Since a much larger clone is just one base distant, this may be a read error. The chain links TRBV6-4 to TRBJ2-6, with D perhaps matching TRBD1 (6 bases). This CDR3 spans 15 amino acids. Germline loops: CDR1 MRHNA, CDR2 SNTAGT. CDR3 coding DNA: TGTGCCAGCAGTGATGACAGGACTGGGGACAACGTCCTGACTTTC. Translating gives CASSDDRTGDNVLTF.